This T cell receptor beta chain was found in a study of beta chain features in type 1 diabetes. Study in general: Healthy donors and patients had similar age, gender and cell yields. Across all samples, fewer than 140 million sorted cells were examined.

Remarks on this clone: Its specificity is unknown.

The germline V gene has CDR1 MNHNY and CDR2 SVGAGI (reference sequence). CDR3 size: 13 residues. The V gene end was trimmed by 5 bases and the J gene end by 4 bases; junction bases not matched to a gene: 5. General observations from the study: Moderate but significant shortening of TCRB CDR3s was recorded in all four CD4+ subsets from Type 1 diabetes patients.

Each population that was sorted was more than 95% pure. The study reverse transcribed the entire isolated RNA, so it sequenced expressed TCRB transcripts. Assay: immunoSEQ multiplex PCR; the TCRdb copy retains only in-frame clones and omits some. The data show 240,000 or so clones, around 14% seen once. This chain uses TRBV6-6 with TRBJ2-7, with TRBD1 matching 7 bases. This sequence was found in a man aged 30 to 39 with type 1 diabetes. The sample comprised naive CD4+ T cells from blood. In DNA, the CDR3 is TGTGCCAGCAGTCGCTTGACAGGGTACGAGCAGTACTTC. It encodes CASSRLTGYEQYF.